The 20 T cell receptor beta chains listed next were all sequenced from one sample in a study of T cells after yellow fever vaccination. Via MiXCR, TCRdb re-called the 5' RACE reads, giving one row per CDR3 protein. The sample yields some 99,000 distinct CDR3 sequences, roughly 6% seen once. The starting material was CD8+ T cells sorted from PBMCs, obtained 10 days after the yellow fever booster vaccination. The receptors were sampled from a man between 18 and 29 years old who received the YFV17D yellow fever vaccine.

This clonotype has just a few counts. The chain recombines TRBV30 with TRBJ2-6, with D uncertain. Trimming cost V 1 base and J 0 bases, with 13 bases left between them. The CDR3 extends over 17 amino acids. CDR1 is GTSNPN and CDR2 is SVGIG in the germline V gene (reference sequence). For the CDR3, the DNA is TGTGCCTGGAGTGAGTCCTTAATTACCTCTGGGGCCAACGTCCTGACTTTC. It translates to CAWSESLITSGANVLTF.

This clonotype has just a few counts. The chain uses TRBV21-1 and TRBJ2-7; the D segment call TRBD1 is taken from the table without a DNA check. TRBV21-1 is classified as a pseudogene. The CDR3 spans 19 residues. CDR3: CASSKLRPRTGGVPYEQYF. As DNA, the CDR3 is TGTGCCAGCAGCAAATTACGGCCGCGGACAGGGGGCGTCCCCTACGAGCAGTACTTC.

There are a few counts of this clonotype. V usage is TRBV5-6 and J usage is TRBJ1-6; 8 positions match TRBD1. The germline CDR1 and CDR2 sequences are SGHDT and YYEEEE. V was clipped by 3 bases and J by 0 bases; unmatched bases: 5. The CDR3 contains 17 residues. The CDR3 here is CASSSWTGNSYNSPLHF. In nucleotides, the CDR3 is TGTGCCAGCAGCTCATGGACAGGGAACTCCTATAATTCACCCCTCCACTTT.

This clonotype was counted ten times or more. V gene TRBV10-3 combines with J gene TRBJ2-2, with D uncertain. Trimming cost V 0 bases and J 6 bases, with 17 bases left between them. CDR1 and CDR2 from the germline V gene are ENHRY and SYGVKD. The CDR3 contains 17 residues. The CDR3 loop is CAISESNGPGFAGELFF. The CDR3 bases are TGTGCCATCAGTGAGTCGAATGGCCCGGGTTTCGCCGGGGAGCTGTTTTTT.

The table lists this clonotype with a few counts. The gene calls are TRBV4-1 and TRBJ1-6; tentative D call: TRBD1 (5 bases). The CDR3 runs 15 residues. Trimming cost V 3 bases and J 5 bases, with 11 bases left between them. Germline lookup yields CDR1 MGHRA and CDR2 YSYEKL. CDR3 region: CASSHTTVNNSPLHF. CDR3 DNA: TGCGCCAGCAGCCATACGACAGTAAATAATTCACCCCTCCACTTT.

The V and J genes are TRBV24-1 and TRBJ2-3; 9 positions agree with TRBD2. The CDR3 length is 17 residues. The V gene's germline CDR1 is KGHDR and CDR2 SFDVKD. V was clipped by 3 bases and J by 6 bases; unmatched bases: 12. The CDR3 DNA reads TGTGCCACCAGTGATCCCCTAGCGGGGAGCCCCGGGGATACGCAGTATTTT. This translates into CATSDPLAGSPGDTQYF.

This clonotype has ten or more counts. The rearrangement joins TRBV6-2 or TRBV6-3 to TRBJ2-3; D remains unclear. Germline loops: CDR1 MNHEY, CDR2 SVGEGT. The length of the CDR3 is 14 residues. Deletions cut 6 bases from V and 3 bases from J, with 13 bases between. The CDR3 region has the DNA TGTGCCAGCAGACCCACCTCCCCGACAGATACGCAGTATTTT. The encoded protein is CASRPTSPTDTQYF.

This clonotype was detected only a few times. The chain couples TRBV9 to TRBJ2-1; possibly TRBD2 for D (6 bases). The ends were cut back, 0 bases at V and 0 bases at J, with 13 bases in the middle. The germline V gene encodes CDR1 SGDLS and CDR2 YYNGEE. This CDR3 has 17 amino acids. The CDR3 DNA is TGTGCCAGCAGCGTAGGCGGAGGGGTGGACTCCTACAATGAGCAGTTCTTC. Translated: CASSVGGGVDSYNEQFF.

The rearrangement links TRBV7-9 to TRBJ1-1; D not resolved. CDR1 and CDR2 (germline): SEHNR, FQNEAQ (reference sequence). The length of the CDR3 is 15 residues. V lost 3 bases and J 2 bases, leaving 13 bases between the germline ends. CDR3 loop: CASSFESGVNTEAFF. CDR3 in DNA: TGTGCCAGCAGCTTTGAGTCGGGCGTTAACACTGAAGCTTTCTTT.

This rearrangement joins TRBV7-2 to TRBJ1-1, with D possibly TRBD1 on 6 matching bases. CDR1 is SGHTA and CDR2 is FQGNSA in the germline V gene. This CDR3 is built from 17 residues. V was cut by 7 bases and J by 3 bases, with 24 bases left in between. CDR3 sequence reads: CASTSLLGGVADTEAFF. For the CDR3, the DNA is TGTGCCAGCACCTCCCTATTAGGGGGGGTGGCCGACACTGAAGCTTTCTTT.

This clonotype was detected a few times. The J gene is TRBJ2-2, the V gene TRBV7-9; TRBD2 matches 7 bases. Germline V gene lookup returns CDR1 SEHNR and CDR2 FQNEAQ (reference sequence). The junction had 7 bases not matched to a gene; V was cut back by 4 bases and J by 5 bases. This CDR3 has 15 residues. The CDR3 reads CASSSGGGYTGELFF. In DNA, the CDR3 is TGTGCCAGCAGCTCGGGAGGAGGGTATACCGGGGAGCTGTTTTTT.

The genes are TRBV28 and TRBJ2-7; 7 positions match TRBD1. CDR1 and CDR2 from the germline V gene are MDHEN and SYDVKM. This CDR3 contains 14 residues. With V trimmed by 6 bases and J by 0 bases, 5 bases remained unmatched. CDR3 in amino acids: CASRRTGYSYEQYV. The CDR3 DNA sequence: TGTGCCAGCAGGAGGACAGGCTACTCCTACGAGCAGTACGTC.

The chain carries TRBV7-2 and TRBJ1-1, with D maybe TRBD1 (5 bases). Between the trimmed V and J ends, which lost 4 bases and 11 bases, there was a span of 14 bases. Germline V gene data show CDR1 as SGHTA and CDR2 as FQGNSA. The CDR3 is 12 amino acids. CDR3 region: CASSSGDPEAFF. CDR3 bases: TGTGCCAGCAGCTCGGGGGACCCGGAGGCTTTCTTT. The full variable domain, with the rest looked up from reference TRBV7-2 and TRBJ1-1, is GAGVSQSPSNKVTEKGKDVELRCDPISGHTALYWYRQSLGQGLEFLIYFQGNSAPDKSGLPSDRFSAERTGGSVSTLTIQRTQQEDSAVYLCASSSGDPEAFFGQGTRLTVV.

The rearrangement links TRBV10-3 to TRBJ2-7, with 7 positions matching TRBD1. V shed 2 bases, J shed 2 bases, and the junction held 3 bases outside the gene matches. The CDR3 loop spans 14 amino acids. CDR1 is ENHRY, CDR2 SYGVKD, per germline. This CDR3 reads CAISETGVPYEQYF. CDR3 nucleotides: TGTGCCATCAGTGAGACAGGGGTCCCCTACGAGCAGTACTTC.

CDR3 in amino acids: CASSGALGRSSYEQYF. CDR3 sequence (DNA): TGTGCCAGCAGTGGAGCGCTTGGGCGTAGCTCCTACGAGCAGTACTTC. This chain uses TRBV6-1 with TRBJ2-7; no clear D. Germline V gene data show CDR1 as MNHNS and CDR2 as SASEGT. Trimming removed 4 bases at V and 0 bases at J, with 16 bases between. The CDR3 loop spans 16 amino acids.

In its sample, this clonotype was seen a few times. The chain is built from TRBV6-5 and TRBJ1-6; D ambiguous. Germline loops: CDR1 MNHEY, CDR2 SVGAGI. V lost 8 bases to trimming and J lost 0 bases, with 11 bases between them. The CDR3 length is 15 residues. The CDR3 spells CASQQMSSYNSPLHF. As DNA, the CDR3 is TGTGCCAGCCAACAGATGAGCTCCTATAATTCACCCCTCCACTTT.

The chain has TRBV5-1 and TRBJ2-5; 10 nucleotides agree with TRBD2. V was clipped by 0 bases and J by 5 bases; unmatched bases: 13. CDR1 and CDR2 from the germline V gene are SGHRS and YFSETQ. The CDR3 contains 18 residues. The CDR3 DNA reads as TGCGCCAGCAGCTTGGAATTAGCGGGGGGCCCCGGGTTTGAGACCCAGTACTTC. Its translation: CASSLELAGGPGFETQYF.

The rearrangement uses TRBV12-3 or TRBV12-4 and TRBJ2-1, with no clear D. This CDR3 region has 11 residues. V dropped 6 bases and J dropped 4 bases, with 4 bases sitting between them. The DNA for the CDR3 is TGTGCCAGCAGGGGGTACAATGAGCAGTTCTTC. Its translation is CASRGYNEQFF.

The chain couples TRBV4-3 to TRBJ1-5, with D possibly matching TRBD1 (5 bases). V dropped 0 bases and J dropped 4 bases, with 13 bases sitting between them. This CDR3 spans 16 amino acids. In germline, CDR1 is LGHNA, CDR2 YSLEER. The CDR3 here is CASSQDGWTLNQPQHF. As DNA, the CDR3 is TGCGCCAGCAGCCAAGATGGTTGGACATTGAATCAGCCCCAGCATTTT.

The chain couples TRBV5-6 to TRBJ1-1; possible D gene TRBD1, 5 bases. This CDR3 is built from 14 residues. Germline CDR1 and CDR2: SGHDT and YYEEEE. Trimming removed 3 bases from V and 0 bases from J, with 9 bases in between. The CDR3 loop is CASSWGVVNTEAFF. The CDR3 DNA reads TGTGCCAGCAGCTGGGGGGTGGTGAACACTGAAGCTTTCTTT. Together with reference TRBV5-6 and TRBJ1-1, the CDR3 gives the full variable domain: DAGVTQSPTHLIKTRGQQVTLRCSPKSGHDTVSWYQQALGQGPQFIFQYYEEEERQRGNFPDRFSGHQFPNYSSELNVNALLLGDSALYLCASSWGVVNTEAFFGQGTRLTVV.